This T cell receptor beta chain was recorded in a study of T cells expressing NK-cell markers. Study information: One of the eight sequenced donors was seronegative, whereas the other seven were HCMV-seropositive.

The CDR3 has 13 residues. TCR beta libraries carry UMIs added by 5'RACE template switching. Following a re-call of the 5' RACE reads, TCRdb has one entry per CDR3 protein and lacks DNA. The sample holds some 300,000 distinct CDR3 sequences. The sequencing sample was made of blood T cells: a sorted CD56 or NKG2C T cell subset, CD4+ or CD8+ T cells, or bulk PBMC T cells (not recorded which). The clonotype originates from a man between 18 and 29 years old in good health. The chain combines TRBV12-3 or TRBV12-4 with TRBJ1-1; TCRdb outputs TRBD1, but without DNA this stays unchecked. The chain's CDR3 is CALVRGDRGEAFF.